These 2 T cell receptor beta chains were all obtained from the same sample, sequenced in a study of cytomegalovirus exposure and HLA in healthy donors. With 60 Vbeta and 13 Jbeta primers, the PCR was carried out. Generated by immunoSEQ multiplex PCR, the TCRdb table keeps only in-frame clones and is missing some. This sample has 80,000 to 100,000 clones, with 69% found just once. Sequencing was done on a sample of PBMCs. The receptor set was obtained from a female donor in good health and CMV-seronegative.

The rearrangement links TRBV7-2 to TRBJ2-1; 7 nucleotides align to TRBD2. CDR1 SGHTA and CDR2 FQGNSA come from the germline V gene. Unmatched junction bases numbered 2, after V lost 3 bases and J lost 9 bases. The CDR3 totals 12 residues. CDR3 loop: CASSLGRGEQFF. DNA for the CDR3: TGTGCCAGCAGCTTGGGGAGGGGTGAGCAGTTCTTC.

About this clone: Compared with germline, one end of the junction differs, possibly owing to a read error. The rearrangement joins TRBV5-6 to TRBJ2-7; 7 nucleotides agree with TRBD1. The V gene's germline CDR1 is SGHDT and CDR2 YYEEEE. The CDR3 is 11 residues long. CDR3 amino acids: CASSLGRTGAF. CDR3 DNA: TGTGCCAGCAGCTTGGGAAGGACAGGTGCTTTC.